This T cell receptor beta chain was observed in a study of response to subunit inactivated influenza vaccine. In germline, CDR1 is MNHEY, CDR2 SMNVEV (reference sequence). V lost 0 bases and J 3 bases, leaving 9 bases between the germline ends. The CDR3 extends over 14 amino acids. TCRdb processed the RT-PCR reads anew with MiXCR; each CDR3 protein has one entry. The sample lists about 300,000 distinct CDR3 sequences, roughly a fifth occurring once. The sequence was obtained from a man between 50 and 69 years old who received an inactivated influenza vaccine. Sequencing was performed on PBMCs from blood, taken 21 months after vaccination. The chain combines TRBV27 with TRBJ2-7; D unclear. CDR3 DNA: TGTGCCAGCAGTTTATCGAAAGACAACTACGAGCAGTACTTC. Residues: CASSLSKDNYEQYF.